One and the same sample provided the 10 T cell receptor beta chains below, sequenced in a study of blood T cell repertoires in COVID-19. Measured with immunoSEQ multiplex PCR; TCRdb has only the in-frame clones, and not every one. This sample has around 270,000 clones, with around 86% found just once. Sequencing was performed on peripheral blood. Receptors originate from a woman aged 55-75 years with COVID-19, enrolled during active disease.

The chain employs TRBV10-2 and TRBJ2-3; TRBD2 aligns across 8 bases. In germline, CDR1 is WSHSY, CDR2 SAAADI. V was clipped by 1 base and J by 2 bases; unmatched bases: 11. The CDR3 covers 18 residues. In nucleotides, the CDR3 is TGCGCCAGCAGTGAGTACCAACTAGCGGAATCTATCACAGATACGCAGTATTTT. Translation gives CASSEYQLAESITDTQYF.

Only one count was recorded for this clone. The chain has TRBV27 and TRBJ2-5, with 13 nucleotides matching TRBD2. The germline V gene encodes CDR1 MNHEY and CDR2 SMNVEV (reference sequence). This CDR3 has 17 amino acids. Losses at the gene ends were 6 bases for V and 4 bases for J; bases not matched to a gene: 11. The CDR3 nucleotides are TGTGCCAGCAGCTCCCCCGGACTAGCGGGAGAGGGAGAGACCCAGTACTTC. Protein sequence: CASSSPGLAGEGETQYF.

The V and J genes are TRBV29-1 and TRBJ2-5, with 16 positions matching TRBD2. Germline values: CDR1 SQVTM, CDR2 ANQGSEA. The CDR3 consists of 15 residues. The V segment lost 6 bases and the J segment 5 bases; nucleotides outside the gene matches: 6. As DNA, the CDR3 is TGCAGCGTGGAGGGGACTAGCGGGAGGGAGGAGACCCAGTACTTC. Translating gives CSVEGTSGREETQYF.

The chain has TRBV27 and TRBJ1-5, with D possibly being TRBD1 (6 bases). The CDR3 loop spans 15 amino acids. CDR1 MNHEY and CDR2 SMNVEV come from the germline V gene (reference sequence). Trimming cost V 5 bases and J 2 bases, with 13 bases left between them. CDR3 coding DNA: TGTGCCAGCAGTGACCCCCAGGGGTGCAATCAGCCCCAGCATTTT. Protein product: CASSDPQGCNQPQHF.

The chain employs TRBV5-6 and TRBJ2-1; tentatively, D is TRBD2 (6 bases). CDR1 SGHDT and CDR2 YYEEEE come from the germline V gene. The length of the CDR3 is 16 residues. Trimming left V 3 bases short and J 3 bases short, with 16 bases between. The CDR3, as DNA: TGTGCCAGCAGCTGGGGGACTGCCATTGGCTACAATGAGCAGTTCTTC. The encoded protein is CASSWGTAIGYNEQFF.

The chain joins TRBV7-3 to TRBJ2-1, with TRBD2 identical over 7 bases. Germline assignment: CDR1 SGHTA and CDR2 FQGTGA. The CDR3 totals 15 residues. With 0 bases clipped from V and 10 bases from J, the junction kept 9 bases outside the gene matches. The CDR3 DNA is TGTGCCAGCAGCTTAACCCCGGGAGGTGGCCGGGAGCAGTTCTTC. Its protein is CASSLTPGGGREQFF.

V usage is TRBV5-6 and J usage is TRBJ2-5; 12 bases are a match to TRBD1. The germline V gene has CDR1 SGHDT and CDR2 YYEEEE. V lost 0 bases and J lost 5; bases outside the gene matches: 2. The CDR3 has 15 residues. CDR3 DNA sequence: TGTGCCAGCAGCTTGGCGGGACAGGGGGCCGAGACCCAGTACTTC. Translated: CASSLAGQGAETQYF.

J is TRBJ2-1 and V is TRBV5-4, with a weak D call TRBD1 (5 bases). The CDR3 sequence is 15 residues long. V was cut by 3 bases and J by 5 bases, with 15 bases left in between. From germline, CDR1 is SGHNT and CDR2 YYREEE (reference sequence). This CDR3 is CASSSPLTEDNEQFF. CDR3 bases: TGTGCCAGCAGCTCCCCCTTGACAGAGGACAATGAGCAGTTCTTC.

The chain carries TRBV5-1 and TRBJ2-1, with 7 bases identical to TRBD2. The CDR3 covers 15 residues. Germline V gene lookup returns CDR1 SGHRS and CDR2 YFSETQ. V shed 3 bases and J 3 bases; nucleotides not matched to a gene: 6. The chain's CDR3 is CASSYQAGYYNEQFF. Here the CDR3 DNA reads TGCGCCAGCAGCTATCAAGCGGGGTACTACAATGAGCAGTTCTTC.

V is TRBV6-4 and J is TRBJ2-1, with a possible D match to TRBD2 (5 bases). V lost 4 bases and J 6 bases, leaving 10 bases between the germline ends. This CDR3 comprises 13 residues. The germline CDR1 and CDR2 sequences are MRHNA and SNTAGT. The CDR3 bases are TGTGCCAGCAGTGTTTCCGGGATCAATGAGCAGTTCTTC. Translated, it gives CASSVSGINEQFF.